This record concerns one T cell receptor (beta chain) sequence. What it binds is unknown. With V trimmed by 7 bases and J by 5 bases, 9 bases remained unmatched. There are 17 residues in the CDR3. Template switching created a universal primer site, and the cDNA included unique molecular identifiers. A single record per CDR3 protein comes from TCRdb applying MiXCR to the 5' RACE reads. This sample has over a hundred distinct CDR3 sequences, with about nine tenths found just once. This sample is drawn from a study of identical twins. Findings and limits, study-wide: Twin-shared out-of-frame alpha sequences showed excess low generation probability. The study found that models underestimated out-of-frame TCR alpha sharing in monozygotic twins.

Sequences were obtained from PBMCs. V is TRBV12-3 or TRBV12-4 and J is TRBJ2-2, with TRBD2 matching 14 bases. This sequence originates from a woman aged 18 to 35 in good health. This table probably holds off-target reads from a library built for another chain. The CDR3 region is CASTPGLAGGVTGELFF. CDR3 nucleotides: TGTGCCAGCACTCCCGGACTAGCGGGAGGCGTTACCGGGGAGCTGTTTTTT.